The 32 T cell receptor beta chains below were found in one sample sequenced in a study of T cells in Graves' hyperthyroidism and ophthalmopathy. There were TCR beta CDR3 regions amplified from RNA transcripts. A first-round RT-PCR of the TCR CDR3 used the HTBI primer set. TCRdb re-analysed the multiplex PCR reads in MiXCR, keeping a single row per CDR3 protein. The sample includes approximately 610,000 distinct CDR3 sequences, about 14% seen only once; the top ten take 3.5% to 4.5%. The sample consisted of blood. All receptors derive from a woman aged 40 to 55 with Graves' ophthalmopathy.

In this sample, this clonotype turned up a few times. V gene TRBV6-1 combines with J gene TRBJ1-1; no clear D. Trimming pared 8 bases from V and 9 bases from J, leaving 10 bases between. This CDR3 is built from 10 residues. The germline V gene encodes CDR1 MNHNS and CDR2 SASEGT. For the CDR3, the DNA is TGTGCCAGCCCTCTAATAAAAGCTTTCTTT. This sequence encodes CASPLIKAFF.

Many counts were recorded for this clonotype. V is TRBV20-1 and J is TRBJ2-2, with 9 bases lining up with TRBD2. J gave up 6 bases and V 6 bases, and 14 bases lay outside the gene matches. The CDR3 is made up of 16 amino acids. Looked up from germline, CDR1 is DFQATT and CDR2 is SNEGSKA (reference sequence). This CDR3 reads CSARKSVAGEAGELFF. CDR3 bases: TGCAGTGCCCGAAAGTCGGTAGCGGGAGAGGCCGGGGAGCTGTTTTTT.

The CDR3 DNA reads TGTGCCAGCAGCCCGACAGGCCCTTCACCCCTCCACTTT. Its protein is CASSPTGPSPLHF. V usage is TRBV11-3 and J usage is TRBJ1-6; a possible D gene is TRBD1 (6 bases). Per the germline V gene, CDR1 is SGHNT and CDR2 is YENEEA. There are 13 residues in the CDR3. V was clipped by 5 bases and J by 9 bases, with 11 bases between them.

In DNA form, the CDR3 reads TGTGCCAGCAGCTTAGATCGGGCAGCGTCCTCCTACGAGCAGTACTTC. It yields the protein CASSLDRAASSYEQYF. The chain employs TRBV11-2 and TRBJ2-7; D call uncertain. This CDR3 comprises 16 residues. V shed 0 bases and J shed 0 bases, with 12 bases lying between them. The germline V gene has CDR1 SGHAT and CDR2 FQNNGV.

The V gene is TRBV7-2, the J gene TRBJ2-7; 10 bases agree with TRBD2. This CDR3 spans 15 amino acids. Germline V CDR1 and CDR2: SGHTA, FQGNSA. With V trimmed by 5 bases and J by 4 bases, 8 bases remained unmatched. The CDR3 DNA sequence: TGTGCCAGCAGCCACGGTACTAGCGGGGTTTACGAGCAGTACTTC. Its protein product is CASSHGTSGVYEQYF.

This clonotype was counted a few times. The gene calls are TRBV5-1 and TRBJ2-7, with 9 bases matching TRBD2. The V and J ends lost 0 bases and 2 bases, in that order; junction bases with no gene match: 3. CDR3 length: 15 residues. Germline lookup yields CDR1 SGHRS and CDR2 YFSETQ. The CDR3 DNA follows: TGCGCCAGCAGCTTGGGTAGCGGGAGTCCCTACGAGCAGTACTTC. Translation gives CASSLGSGSPYEQYF.

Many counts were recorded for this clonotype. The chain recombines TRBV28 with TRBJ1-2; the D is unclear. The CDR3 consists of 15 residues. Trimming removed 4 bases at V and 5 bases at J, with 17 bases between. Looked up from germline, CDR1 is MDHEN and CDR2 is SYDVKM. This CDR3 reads CASSSPFSSDYGYTF. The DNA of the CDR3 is TGTGCCAGCAGTTCCCCCTTTTCCTCAGATTATGGCTACACCTTC.

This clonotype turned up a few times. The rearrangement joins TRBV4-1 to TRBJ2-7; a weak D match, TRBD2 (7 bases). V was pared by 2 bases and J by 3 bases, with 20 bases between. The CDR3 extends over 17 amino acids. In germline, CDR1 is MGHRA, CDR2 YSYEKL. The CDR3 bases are TGCGCCAGCAGCCAAATTGCGGGGGACATACCCCTCTACGAGCAGTACTTC. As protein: CASSQIAGDIPLYEQYF.

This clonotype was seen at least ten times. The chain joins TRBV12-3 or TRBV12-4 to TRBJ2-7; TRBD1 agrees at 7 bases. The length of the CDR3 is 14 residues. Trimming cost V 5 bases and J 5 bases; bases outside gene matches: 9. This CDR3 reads CASSRTTGSHEQYF. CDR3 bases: TGTGCCAGCAGTCGAACGACAGGGAGCCACGAGCAGTACTTC.

CDR3 residues: CASTPGAGMNTEAFF. CDR3 sequence (DNA): TGTGCCAGCACCCCCGGGGCGGGAATGAACACTGAAGCTTTCTTT. The gene calls are TRBV12-3 or TRBV12-4 and TRBJ1-1, with D possibly matching TRBD1 (5 bases). Trimming shortened V by 7 bases and J by 0 bases, and 15 bases separated the two germline ends. This CDR3 is built from 15 residues.

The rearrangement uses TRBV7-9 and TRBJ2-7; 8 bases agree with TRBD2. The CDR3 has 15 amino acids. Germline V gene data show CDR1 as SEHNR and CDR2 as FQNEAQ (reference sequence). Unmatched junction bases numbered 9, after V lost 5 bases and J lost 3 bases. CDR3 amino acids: CASSLPTGGSYEQYF. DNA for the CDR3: TGTGCCAGCAGCCTCCCGACGGGAGGGAGCTACGAGCAGTACTTC.

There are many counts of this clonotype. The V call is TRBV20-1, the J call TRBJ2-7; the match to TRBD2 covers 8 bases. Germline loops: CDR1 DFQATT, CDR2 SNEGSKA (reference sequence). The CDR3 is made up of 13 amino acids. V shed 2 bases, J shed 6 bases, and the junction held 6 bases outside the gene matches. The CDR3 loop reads CSARPSGSGEQYF. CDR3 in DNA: TGCAGTGCTAGACCCAGCGGGAGCGGCGAGCAGTACTTC.

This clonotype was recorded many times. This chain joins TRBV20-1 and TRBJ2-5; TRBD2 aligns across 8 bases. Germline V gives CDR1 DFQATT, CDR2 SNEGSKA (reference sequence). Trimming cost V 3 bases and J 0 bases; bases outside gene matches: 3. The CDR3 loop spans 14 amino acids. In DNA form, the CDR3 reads TGCAGTGCTAGGTCGACTAGCGACCAAGAGACCCAGTACTTC. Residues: CSARSTSDQETQYF.

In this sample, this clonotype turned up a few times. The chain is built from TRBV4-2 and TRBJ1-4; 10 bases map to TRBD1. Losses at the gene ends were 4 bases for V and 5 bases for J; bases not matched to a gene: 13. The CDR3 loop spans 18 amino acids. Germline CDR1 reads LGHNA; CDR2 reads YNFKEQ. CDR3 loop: CASSLVGGRTGGNEKLFF. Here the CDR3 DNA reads TGTGCCAGCAGCCTCGTCGGCGGCCGGACAGGGGGGAATGAAAAACTGTTTTTT.

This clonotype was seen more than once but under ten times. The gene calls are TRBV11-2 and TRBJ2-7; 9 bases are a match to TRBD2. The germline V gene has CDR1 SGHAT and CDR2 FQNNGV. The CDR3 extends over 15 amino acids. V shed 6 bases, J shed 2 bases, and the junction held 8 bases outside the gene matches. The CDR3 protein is CASSSPGLAPYEQYF. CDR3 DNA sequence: TGTGCCAGCAGTTCTCCGGGACTAGCCCCCTACGAGCAGTACTTC. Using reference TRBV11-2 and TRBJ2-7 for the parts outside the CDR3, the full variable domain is EAGVAQSPRYKIIEKRQSVAFWCNPISGHATLYWYQQILGQGPKLLIQFQNNGVVDDSQLPKDRFSAERLKGVDSTLKIQPAKLEDSAVYLCASSSPGLAPYEQYFGPGTRLTVT.

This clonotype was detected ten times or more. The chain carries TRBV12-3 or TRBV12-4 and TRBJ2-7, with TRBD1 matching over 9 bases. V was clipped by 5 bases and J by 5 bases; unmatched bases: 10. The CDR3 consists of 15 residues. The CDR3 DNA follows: TGTGCCAGCAGTACTACCGGGACAGGGTCCCACGAGCAGTACTTC. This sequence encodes CASSTTGTGSHEQYF.

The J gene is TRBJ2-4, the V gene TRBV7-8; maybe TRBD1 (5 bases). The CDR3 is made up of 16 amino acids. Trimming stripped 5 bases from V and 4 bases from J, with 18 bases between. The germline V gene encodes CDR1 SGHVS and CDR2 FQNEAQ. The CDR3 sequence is CASSPPGRAPKNIQYF. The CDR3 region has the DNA TGTGCCAGCAGCCCCCCCGGCAGGGCTCCGAAAAACATTCAGTACTTC.

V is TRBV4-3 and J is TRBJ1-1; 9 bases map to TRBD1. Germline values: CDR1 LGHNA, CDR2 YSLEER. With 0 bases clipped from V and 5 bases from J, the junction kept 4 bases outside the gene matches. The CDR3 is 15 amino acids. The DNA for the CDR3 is TGCGCCAGCAGCCAAGAGGGACAGGGTCGTACTGAAGCTTTCTTT. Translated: CASSQEGQGRTEAFF.

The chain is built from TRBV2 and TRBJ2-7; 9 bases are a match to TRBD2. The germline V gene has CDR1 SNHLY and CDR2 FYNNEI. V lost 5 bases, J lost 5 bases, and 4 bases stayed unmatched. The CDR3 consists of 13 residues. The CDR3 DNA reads TGTGCCAGCAGTCGGACTAGCGATCACGAGCAGTACTTC. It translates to CASSRTSDHEQYF.

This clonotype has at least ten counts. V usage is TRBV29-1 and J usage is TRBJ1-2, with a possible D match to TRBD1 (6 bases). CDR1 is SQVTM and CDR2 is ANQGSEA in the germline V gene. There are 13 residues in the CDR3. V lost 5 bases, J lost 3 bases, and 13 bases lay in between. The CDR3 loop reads CSVKRGDYYGYTF. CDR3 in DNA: TGCAGCGTTAAAAGGGGGGATTACTATGGCTACACCTTC.

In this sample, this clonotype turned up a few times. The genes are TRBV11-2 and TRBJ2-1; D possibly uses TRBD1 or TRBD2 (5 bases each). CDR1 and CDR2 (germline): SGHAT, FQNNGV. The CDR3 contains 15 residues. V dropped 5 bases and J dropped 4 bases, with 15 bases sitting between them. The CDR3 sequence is CASSRDLENYNEQFF. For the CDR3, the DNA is TGTGCCAGCAGCCGGGACCTGGAGAATTACAATGAGCAGTTCTTC.

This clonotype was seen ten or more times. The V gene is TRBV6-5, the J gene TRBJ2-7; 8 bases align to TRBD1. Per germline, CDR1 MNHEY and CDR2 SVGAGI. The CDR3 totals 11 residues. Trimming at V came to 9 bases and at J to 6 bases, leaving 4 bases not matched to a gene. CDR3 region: CASNRGSEQYF. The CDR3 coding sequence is TGTGCCAGTAACAGGGGGAGCGAGCAGTACTTC.

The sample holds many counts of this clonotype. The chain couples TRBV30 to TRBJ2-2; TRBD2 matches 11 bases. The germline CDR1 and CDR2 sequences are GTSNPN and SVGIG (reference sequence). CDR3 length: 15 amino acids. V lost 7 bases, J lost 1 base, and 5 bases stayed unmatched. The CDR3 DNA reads TGTGCCTTCCCTGGGACTAGCGGGAACACCGGGGAGCTGTTTTTT. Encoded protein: CAFPGTSGNTGELFF.

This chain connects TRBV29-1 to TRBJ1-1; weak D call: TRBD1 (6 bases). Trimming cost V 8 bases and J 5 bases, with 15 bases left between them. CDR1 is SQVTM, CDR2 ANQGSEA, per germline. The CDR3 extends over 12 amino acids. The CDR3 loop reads CSSRRGVTEAFF. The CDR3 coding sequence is TGCAGCTCTCGTAGGGGGGTTACTGAAGCTTTCTTT.

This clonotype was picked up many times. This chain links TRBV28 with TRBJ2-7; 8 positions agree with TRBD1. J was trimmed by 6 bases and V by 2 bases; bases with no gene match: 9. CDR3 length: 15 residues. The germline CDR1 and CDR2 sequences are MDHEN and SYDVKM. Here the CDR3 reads CASSLHGTGGTEQYF. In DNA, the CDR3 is TGTGCCAGCAGTTTACACGGGACAGGTGGTACCGAGCAGTACTTC.

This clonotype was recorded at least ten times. CDR3 in DNA: TGTGCCAGCGATCCCCGGGGAACAGGCTCATATGGCTACACCTTC. Translated, it gives CASDPRGTGSYGYTF. This chain connects TRBV28 to TRBJ1-2; perhaps TRBD1 as D (5 bases). Trimming stripped 8 bases from V and 5 bases from J, with 21 bases between. The CDR3 has 15 residues. Germline V gene sequence: CDR1 MDHEN, CDR2 SYDVKM.

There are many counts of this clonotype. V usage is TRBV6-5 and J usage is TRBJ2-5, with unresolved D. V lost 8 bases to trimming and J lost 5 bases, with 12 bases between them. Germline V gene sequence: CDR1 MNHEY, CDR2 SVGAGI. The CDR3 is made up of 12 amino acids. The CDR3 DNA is TGTGCCAGCTCCTTCTGGCGGGAGACCCAGTACTTC. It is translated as CASSFWRETQYF.

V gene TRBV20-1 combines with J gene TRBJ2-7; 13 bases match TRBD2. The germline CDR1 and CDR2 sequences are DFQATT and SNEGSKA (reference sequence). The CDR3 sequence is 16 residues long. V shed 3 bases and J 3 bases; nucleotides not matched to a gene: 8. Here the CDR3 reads CSARGLAGTINYEQYF. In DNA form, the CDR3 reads TGCAGTGCTAGGGGACTAGCGGGGACCATTAACTACGAGCAGTACTTC.

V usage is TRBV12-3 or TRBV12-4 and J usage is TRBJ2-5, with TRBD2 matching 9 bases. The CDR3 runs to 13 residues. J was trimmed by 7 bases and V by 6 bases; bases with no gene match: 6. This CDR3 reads CASRREGLLTQYF. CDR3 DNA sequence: TGTGCCAGCAGGCGGGAGGGCCTCCTGACCCAGTACTTC.

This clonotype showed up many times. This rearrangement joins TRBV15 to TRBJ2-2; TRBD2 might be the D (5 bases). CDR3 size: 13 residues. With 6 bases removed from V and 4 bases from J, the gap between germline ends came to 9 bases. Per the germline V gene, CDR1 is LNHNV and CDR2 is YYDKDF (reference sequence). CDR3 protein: CATRGRGTGELFF. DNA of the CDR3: TGTGCCACCAGGGGCCGGGGCACCGGGGAGCTGTTTTTT.

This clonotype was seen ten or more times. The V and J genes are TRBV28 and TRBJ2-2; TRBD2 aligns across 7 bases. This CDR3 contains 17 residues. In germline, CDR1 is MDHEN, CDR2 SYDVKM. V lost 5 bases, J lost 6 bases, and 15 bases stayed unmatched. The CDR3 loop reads CASSPGLSGSWAGELFF. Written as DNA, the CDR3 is TGTGCCAGCAGTCCCGGACTTAGCGGGTCGTGGGCCGGGGAGCTGTTTTTT. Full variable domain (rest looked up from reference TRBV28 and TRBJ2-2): DVKVTQSSRYLVKRTGEKVFLECVQDMDHENMFWYRQDPGLGLRLIYFSYDVKMKEKGDIPEGYSVSREKKERFSLILESASTNQTSMYLCASSPGLSGSWAGELFFGEGSRLTVL.

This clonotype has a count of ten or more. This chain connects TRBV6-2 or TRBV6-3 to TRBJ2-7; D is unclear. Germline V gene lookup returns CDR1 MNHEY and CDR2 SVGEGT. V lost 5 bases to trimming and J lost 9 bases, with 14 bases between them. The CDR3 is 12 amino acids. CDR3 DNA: TGTGCCAGCAGTGATCCGGGTCAATGGCAGTACTTC. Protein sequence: CASSDPGQWQYF.